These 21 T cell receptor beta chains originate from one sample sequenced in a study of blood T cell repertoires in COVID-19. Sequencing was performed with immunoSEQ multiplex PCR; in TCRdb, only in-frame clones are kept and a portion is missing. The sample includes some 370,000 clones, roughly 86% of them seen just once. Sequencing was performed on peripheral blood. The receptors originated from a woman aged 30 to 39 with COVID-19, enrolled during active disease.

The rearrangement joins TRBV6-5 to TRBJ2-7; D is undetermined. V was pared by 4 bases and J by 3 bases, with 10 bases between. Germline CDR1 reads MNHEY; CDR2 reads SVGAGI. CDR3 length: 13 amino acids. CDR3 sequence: CASSSTGGYEQYF. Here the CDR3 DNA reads TGTGCCAGCAGTTCGACGGGTGGCTACGAGCAGTACTTC.

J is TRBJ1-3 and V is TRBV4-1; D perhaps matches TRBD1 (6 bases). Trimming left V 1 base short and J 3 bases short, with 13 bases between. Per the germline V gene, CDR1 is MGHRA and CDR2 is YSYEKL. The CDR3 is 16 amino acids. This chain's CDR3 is CASSQAPGTSGNTIYF. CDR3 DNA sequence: TGCGCCAGCAGCCAAGCTCCCGGGACAAGTGGAAACACCATATATTTT.

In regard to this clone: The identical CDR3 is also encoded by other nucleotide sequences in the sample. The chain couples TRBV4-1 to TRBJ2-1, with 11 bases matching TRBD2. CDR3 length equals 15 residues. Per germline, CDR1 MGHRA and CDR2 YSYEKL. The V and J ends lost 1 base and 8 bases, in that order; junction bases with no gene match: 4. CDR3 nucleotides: TGCGCCAGCAGCCAAGGTACTAGCGGGAGCGATGAGCAGTTCTTC. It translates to CASSQGTSGSDEQFF.

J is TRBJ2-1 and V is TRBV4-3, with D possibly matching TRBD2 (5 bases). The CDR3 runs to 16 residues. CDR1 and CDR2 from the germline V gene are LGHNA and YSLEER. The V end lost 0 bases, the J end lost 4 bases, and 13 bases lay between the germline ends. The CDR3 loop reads CASSQDVGQRYNEQFF. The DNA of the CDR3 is TGCGCCAGCAGCCAAGACGTAGGCCAGCGGTACAATGAGCAGTTCTTC.

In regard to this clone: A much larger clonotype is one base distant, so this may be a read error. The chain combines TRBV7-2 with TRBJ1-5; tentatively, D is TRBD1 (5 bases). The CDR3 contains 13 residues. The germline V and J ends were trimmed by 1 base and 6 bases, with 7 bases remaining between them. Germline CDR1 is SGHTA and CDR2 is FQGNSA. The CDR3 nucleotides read TGTGCCAGCAGCTTAGACAGGAGTCAGCCCCAGCATTTT. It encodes CASSLDRSQPQHF.

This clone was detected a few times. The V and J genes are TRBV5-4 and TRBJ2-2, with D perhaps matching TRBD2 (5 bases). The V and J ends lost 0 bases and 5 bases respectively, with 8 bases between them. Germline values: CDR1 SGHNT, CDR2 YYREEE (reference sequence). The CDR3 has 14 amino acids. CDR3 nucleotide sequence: TGTGCCAGCAGCTTGGAACCGGGGACCGGGGAGCTGTTTTTT. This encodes CASSLEPGTGELFF. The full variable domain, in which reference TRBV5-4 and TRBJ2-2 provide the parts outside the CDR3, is ETGVTQSPTHLIKTRGQQVTLRCSSQSGHNTVSWYQQALGQGPQFIFQYYREEENGRGNFPPRFSGLQFPNYSSELNVNALELDDSALYLCASSLEPGTGELFFGEGSRLTVL.

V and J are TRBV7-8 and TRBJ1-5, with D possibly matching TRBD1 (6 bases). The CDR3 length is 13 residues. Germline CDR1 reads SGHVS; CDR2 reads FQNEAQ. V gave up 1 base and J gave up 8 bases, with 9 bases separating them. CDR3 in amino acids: CASSLDRAKPQHF. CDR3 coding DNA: TGTGCCAGCAGCTTAGACAGGGCAAAGCCCCAGCATTTT.

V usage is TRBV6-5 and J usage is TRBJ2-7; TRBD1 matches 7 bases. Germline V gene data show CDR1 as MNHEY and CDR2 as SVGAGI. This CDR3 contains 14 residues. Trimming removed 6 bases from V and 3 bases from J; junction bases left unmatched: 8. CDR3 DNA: TGTGCCAGCAGAAAAACAGGGGCGTTCTACGAGCAGTACTTC. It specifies CASRKTGAFYEQYF.

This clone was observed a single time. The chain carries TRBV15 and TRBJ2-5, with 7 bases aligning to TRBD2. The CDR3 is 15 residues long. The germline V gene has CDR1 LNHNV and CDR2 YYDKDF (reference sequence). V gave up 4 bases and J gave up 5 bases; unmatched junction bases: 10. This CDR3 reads CATSTISGGSETQYF. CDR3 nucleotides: TGTGCCACCAGCACGATCTCGGGGGGATCCGAGACCCAGTACTTC.

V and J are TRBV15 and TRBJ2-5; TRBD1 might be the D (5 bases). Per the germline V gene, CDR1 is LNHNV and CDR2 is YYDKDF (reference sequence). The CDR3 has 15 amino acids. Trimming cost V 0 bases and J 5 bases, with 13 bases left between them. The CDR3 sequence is CATSRDYLQGETQYF. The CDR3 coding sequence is TGTGCCACCAGCAGAGATTATCTCCAGGGCGAGACCCAGTACTTC.

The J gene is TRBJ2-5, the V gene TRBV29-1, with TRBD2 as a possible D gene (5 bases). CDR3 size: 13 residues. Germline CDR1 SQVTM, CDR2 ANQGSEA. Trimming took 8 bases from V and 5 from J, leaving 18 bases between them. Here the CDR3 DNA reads TGCAGCCATAGTACGGGATTAGGGGAGACCCAGTACTTC. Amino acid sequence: CSHSTGLGETQYF.

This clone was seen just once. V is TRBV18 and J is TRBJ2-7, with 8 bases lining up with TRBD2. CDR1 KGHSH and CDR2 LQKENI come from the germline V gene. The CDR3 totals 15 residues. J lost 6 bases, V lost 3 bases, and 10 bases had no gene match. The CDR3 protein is CASSPKWREALEQYF. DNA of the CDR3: TGTGCCAGCTCACCGAAGTGGCGGGAGGCCCTCGAGCAGTACTTC.

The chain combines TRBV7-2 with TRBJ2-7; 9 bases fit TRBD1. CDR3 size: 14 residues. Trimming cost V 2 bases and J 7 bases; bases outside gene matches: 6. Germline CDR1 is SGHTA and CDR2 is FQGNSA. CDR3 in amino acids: CASSLLQGAGEQYF. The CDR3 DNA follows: TGTGCCAGCAGCTTACTACAGGGGGCAGGAGAGCAGTACTTC.

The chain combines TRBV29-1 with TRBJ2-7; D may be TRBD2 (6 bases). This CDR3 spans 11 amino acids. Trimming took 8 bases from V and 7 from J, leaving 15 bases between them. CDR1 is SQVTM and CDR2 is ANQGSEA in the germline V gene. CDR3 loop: CSSSRAGEQYF. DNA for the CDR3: TGCAGCTCGAGTCGGGCGGGGGAGCAGTACTTC.

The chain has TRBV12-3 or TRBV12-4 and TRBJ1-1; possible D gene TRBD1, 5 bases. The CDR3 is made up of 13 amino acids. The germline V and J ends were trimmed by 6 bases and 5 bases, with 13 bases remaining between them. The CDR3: CASSRIRDTEAFF. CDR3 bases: TGTGCCAGCAGCCGAATCAGGGATACTGAAGCTTTCTTT.

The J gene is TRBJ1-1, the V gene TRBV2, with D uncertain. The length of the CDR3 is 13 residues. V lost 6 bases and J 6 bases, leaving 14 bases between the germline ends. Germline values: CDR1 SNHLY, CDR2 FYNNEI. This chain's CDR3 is CASRSTGMSEAFF. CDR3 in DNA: TGTGCCAGCAGGTCGACGGGGATGTCTGAAGCTTTCTTT.

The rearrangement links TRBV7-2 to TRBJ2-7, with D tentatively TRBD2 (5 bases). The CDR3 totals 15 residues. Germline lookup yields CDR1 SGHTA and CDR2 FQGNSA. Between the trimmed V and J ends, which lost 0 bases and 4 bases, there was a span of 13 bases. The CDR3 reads CASSLAGERRYEQYF. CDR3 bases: TGTGCCAGCAGCTTAGCGGGAGAGCGTAGGTACGAGCAGTACTTC.

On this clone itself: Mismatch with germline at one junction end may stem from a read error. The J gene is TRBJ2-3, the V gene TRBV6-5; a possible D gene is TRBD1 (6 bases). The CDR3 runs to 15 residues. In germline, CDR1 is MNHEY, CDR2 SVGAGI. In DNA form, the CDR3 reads TGTGCCAGCAGCTACTCGTGGACAGAAACAGATACGCAGTATTTT. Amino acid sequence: CASSYSWTETDTQYF.

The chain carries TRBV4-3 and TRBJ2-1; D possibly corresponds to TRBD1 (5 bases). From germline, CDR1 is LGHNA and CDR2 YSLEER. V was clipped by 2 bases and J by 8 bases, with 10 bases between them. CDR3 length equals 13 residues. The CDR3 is CASSQPDSDEQFF. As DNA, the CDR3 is TGCGCCAGCAGCCAACCAGACAGCGATGAGCAGTTCTTC.

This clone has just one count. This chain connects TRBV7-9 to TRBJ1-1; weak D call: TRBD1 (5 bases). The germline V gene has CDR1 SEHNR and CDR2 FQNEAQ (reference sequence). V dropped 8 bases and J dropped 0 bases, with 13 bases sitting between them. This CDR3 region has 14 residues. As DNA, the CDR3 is TGTGCCAGCCAGGTAGGGGCCCTGAACACTGAAGCTTTCTTT. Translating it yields CASQVGALNTEAFF.

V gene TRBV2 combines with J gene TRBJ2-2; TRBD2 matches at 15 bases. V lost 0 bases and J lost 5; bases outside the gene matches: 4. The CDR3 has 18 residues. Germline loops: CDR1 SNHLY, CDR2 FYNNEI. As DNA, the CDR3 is TGTGCCAGCAGTGAAGCGGAGGGACTAGCGGGAGGTACCGGGGAGCTGTTTTTT. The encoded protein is CASSEAEGLAGGTGELFF.